The present T cell receptor beta chain was sequenced within a study of beta chain features in type 1 diabetes listed by TCRdb under 2018. With respect to the entire study: Mean age, gender distribution, total cell number and subset yield were not different between patients and healthy donors. A total of roughly 99,000,000 sorted cells were examined across all samples, and the number of cells per subset was strongly correlated with RNA yield. Regulatory and stem cell-like memory subsets were isolated from only 8 patients and roughly 8 healthy donors, whereas naive and central memory subsets came from all 30 or so donors. In the study, TCRB repertoires of sorted circulating CD4+ T cell subsets from recently diagnosed type 1 diabetes patients were compared with those of matched healthy donors. Study-level results and caveats: Shorter templates might have been favored by PCR, but patient and control samples were amplified and corrected together, so both groups would have been affected equally by any skew. Patients with type 1 diabetes made fewer insertions and deleted more nucleotides at VDJ recombination sites, implying thymic rearrangement abnormalities. Sequencing cDNA rather than genomic DNA could over-represent highly expressing activated cells, although activation and CD3 levels did not differ between groups. In all four CD4+ subsets, TCRB CDR3 length was moderately but significantly shorter in type 1 diabetes patients. Naive, central memory and regulatory TCRB repertoires appeared more similar among patients than among healthy donors. Only small numbers of individuals were included in the HLA sub-analyses, which left unresolved whether HLA type had any influence on TCRB rearrangement.

CDR1 MNHEY and CDR2 SVGAGI are derived from the germline V gene. Taken from cysteine to phenylalanine, the CDR3 has 13 residues. Only the CDR3 region is kept as DNA, spanning 39 bases read in frame from base 1. Trimming at the junction amounts to 7 bases on V and 4 bases on J, and the germline ends lie 13 bases apart. There are a few counts of this clone. The clone's antigen remains unknown. No base-level quality is on record; no much larger clone is a single base apart. Each donor gave one peripheral blood draw, approximately 110 mL on average, collected into heparinised tubes. A BD FACSAria II was used to sort naive, central memory, regulatory and stem cell-like memory CD4+ T cells with a panel that included CD45RO, CCR7, CD25, CD127, CD95 and CD27. Purity was above 95% for every sorted population. PBMCs were isolated immediately by Lymphoprep density gradient centrifugation and stained directly without culture. Samples were stained and sorted in pairs, with one healthy donor and one patient per experiment, so that batch effects were minimized.

All of the isolated RNA was reverse transcribed with the High Capacity cDNA Reverse Transcription Kit, so expressed TCRB transcripts were sequenced. Deep immunoSEQ sequencing was applied to naive, central memory and regulatory T cell samples, giving an average of roughly 3.5 million total reads per sample. Sorted cells were lysed in RLT buffer, and RNA was extracted using DNase-treated RNeasy Micro or Mini kits according to cell number. To prevent cross-contamination, every cell subset was processed on its own, while patient and healthy donor samples were processed together. TCRB sequences were amplified from cDNA with the immunoSEQ multiplex PCR, producing 87-bp fragments spanning the CDR3 region. The amplicons were sequenced using the Illumina HiSeq platform. Per the original workflow: PCR bias was corrected computationally using synthetic template baselines, and reads within Hamming distance 2 were collapsed, with unmergeable singletons discarded. By aligning reads against IMGT, V, D and J genes, CDR3 length, and insertions or deletions at six rearrangement sites were assigned. Within each subset, clonotype counts were normalized to the number of sorted cells before true diversity and Gini coefficients were calculated with the tcR R package. The overlap coefficient, calculated on TCRB nucleotide sequences, was used to measure repertoire sharing. Out-of-frame TCRB sequences from naive cells were analyzed to stand in for the pre-selection repertoire. Sourced from immuneACCESS, this table was stored by TCRdb with only in-frame sequences that have V and J called. A share of the clones is absent; for the studies checked, an unresolved V gene accounts for under half, and the remainder has no known explanation. That table gives V, J and clone size, and the DNA gave D and trimming. The sample yields hundreds of thousands of clones; more than 12% were counted once. Around 0.04% of the sample belongs to the ten largest clones.

This TCR derives from a man younger than 30 with type 1 diabetes. Sequencing was done on a sample of naive CD4+ T cells from blood. The cell subset or site label for this specimen denotes: true naive CD4+ T cells. The chain joins TRBV6-5 to TRBJ1-1; the D gene assignment is ambiguous. The sequence in DNA is TGTGCCAGCACCCCCGGGGAGGTCACTGAAGCTTTCTTT. Translated, this is CASTPGEVTEAFF.